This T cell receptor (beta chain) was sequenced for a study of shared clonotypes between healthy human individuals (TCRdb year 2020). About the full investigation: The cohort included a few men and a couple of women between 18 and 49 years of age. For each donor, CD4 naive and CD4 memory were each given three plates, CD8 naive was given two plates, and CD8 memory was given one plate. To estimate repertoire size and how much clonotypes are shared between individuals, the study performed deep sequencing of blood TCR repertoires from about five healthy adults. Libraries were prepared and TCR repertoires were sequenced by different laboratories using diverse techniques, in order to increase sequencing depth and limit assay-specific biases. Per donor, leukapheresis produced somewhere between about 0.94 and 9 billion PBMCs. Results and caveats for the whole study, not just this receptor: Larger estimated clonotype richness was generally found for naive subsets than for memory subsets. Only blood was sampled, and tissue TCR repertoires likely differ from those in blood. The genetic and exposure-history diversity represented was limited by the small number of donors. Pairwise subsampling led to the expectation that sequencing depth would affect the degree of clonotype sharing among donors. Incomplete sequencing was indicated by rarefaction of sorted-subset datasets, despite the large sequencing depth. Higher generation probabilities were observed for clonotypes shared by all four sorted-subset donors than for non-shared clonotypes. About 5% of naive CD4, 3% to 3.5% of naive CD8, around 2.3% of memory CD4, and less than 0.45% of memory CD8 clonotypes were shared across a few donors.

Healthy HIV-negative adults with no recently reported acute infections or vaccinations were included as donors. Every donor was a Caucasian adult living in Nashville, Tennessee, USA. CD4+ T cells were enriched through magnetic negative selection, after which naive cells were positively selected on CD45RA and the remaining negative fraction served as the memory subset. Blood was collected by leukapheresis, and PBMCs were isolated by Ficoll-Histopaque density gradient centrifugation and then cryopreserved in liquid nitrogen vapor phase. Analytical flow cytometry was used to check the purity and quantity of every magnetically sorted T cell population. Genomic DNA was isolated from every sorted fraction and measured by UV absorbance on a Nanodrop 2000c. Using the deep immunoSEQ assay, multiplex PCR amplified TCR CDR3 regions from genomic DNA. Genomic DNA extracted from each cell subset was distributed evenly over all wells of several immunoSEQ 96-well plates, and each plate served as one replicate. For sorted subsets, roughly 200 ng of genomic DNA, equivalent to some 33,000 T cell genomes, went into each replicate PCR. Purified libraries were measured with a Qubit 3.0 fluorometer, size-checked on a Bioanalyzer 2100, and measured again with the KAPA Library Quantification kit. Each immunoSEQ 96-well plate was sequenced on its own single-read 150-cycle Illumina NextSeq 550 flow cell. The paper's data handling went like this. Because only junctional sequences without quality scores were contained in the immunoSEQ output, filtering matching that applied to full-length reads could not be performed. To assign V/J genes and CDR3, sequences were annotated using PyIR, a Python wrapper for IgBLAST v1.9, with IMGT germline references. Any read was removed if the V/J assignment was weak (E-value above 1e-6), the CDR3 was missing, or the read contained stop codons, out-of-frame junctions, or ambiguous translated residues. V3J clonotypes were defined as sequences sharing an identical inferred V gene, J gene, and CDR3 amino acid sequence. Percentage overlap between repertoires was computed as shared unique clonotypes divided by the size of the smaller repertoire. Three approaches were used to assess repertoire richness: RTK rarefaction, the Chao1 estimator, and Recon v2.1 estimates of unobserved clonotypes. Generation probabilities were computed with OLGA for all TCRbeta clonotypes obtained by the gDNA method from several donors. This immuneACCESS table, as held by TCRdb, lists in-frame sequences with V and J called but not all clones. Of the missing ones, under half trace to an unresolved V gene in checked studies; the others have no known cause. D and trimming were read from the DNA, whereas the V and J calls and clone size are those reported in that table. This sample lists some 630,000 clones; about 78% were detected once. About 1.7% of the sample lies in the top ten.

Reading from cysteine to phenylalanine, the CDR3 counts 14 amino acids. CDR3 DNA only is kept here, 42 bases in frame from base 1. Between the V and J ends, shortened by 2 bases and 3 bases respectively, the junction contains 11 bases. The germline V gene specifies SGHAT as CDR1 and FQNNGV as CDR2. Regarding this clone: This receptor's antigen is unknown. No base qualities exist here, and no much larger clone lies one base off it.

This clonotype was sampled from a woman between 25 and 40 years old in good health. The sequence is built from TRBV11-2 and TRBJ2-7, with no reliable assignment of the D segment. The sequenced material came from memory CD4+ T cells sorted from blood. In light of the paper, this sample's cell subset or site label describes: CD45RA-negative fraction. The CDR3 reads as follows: CASSLLPYLYEQYF. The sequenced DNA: TGTGCCAGCAGCTTATTACCTTACCTCTACGAGCAGTACTTC.